These 2 T cell receptor beta chains were all obtained from the same sample, sequenced in a study of blood T cells in healthy people across ages. PCR was performed a second time for roughly 7 to 11 cycles using a sample-barcoded 5' primer and a J-beta primer mix. MiXCR, run by TCRdb on the 5' RACE reads, gives a single entry per CDR3 protein. The sample lists hundreds of thousands of distinct CDR3 sequences; 40% to 65% were seen once. Sequencing used blood. These receptors originate from a woman of 80 years or more in good health.

This sequence joins TRBV5-1 and TRBJ1-6; D perhaps matches TRBD1 (6 bases). The CDR3 is made up of 14 amino acids. Germline V lookup: CDR1 SGHRS, CDR2 YFSETQ. Trimming removed 0 bases at V and 9 bases at J, with 10 bases between. The CDR3 loop is CASSLEQGSSPLHF. The CDR3 DNA follows: TGCGCCAGCAGCTTGGAACAGGGCAGTTCACCCCTCCACTTT. The full variable domain, in which reference TRBV5-1 and TRBJ1-6 provide the parts outside the CDR3, is KAGVTQTPRYLIKTRGQQVTLSCSPISGHRSVSWYQQTPGQGLQFLFEYFSETQRNKGNFPGRFSGRQFSNSRSEMNVSTLELGDSALYLCASSLEQGSSPLHFGNGTRLTVT.

This chain connects TRBV6-6 to TRBJ2-7; D may correspond to TRBD1 or TRBD2 (5 bases each). The V end lost 0 bases, the J end lost 3 bases, and 12 bases lay between the germline ends. Germline values: CDR1 MNHNY, CDR2 SVGAGI (reference sequence). The CDR3 runs to 15 residues. The CDR3 DNA follows: TGTGCCAGCAGTTACTCGGGGACGTCCAGCTACGAGCAGTACTTC. It yields the protein CASSYSGTSSYEQYF.